Listed below are T cell receptor beta chains from one sample, sequenced in a study of blood T cell repertoires in COVID-19. The data were produced by immunoSEQ multiplex PCR, yet TCRdb's version contains in-frame clones alone and is incomplete. The sample records hundreds of thousands of clones, over 75% being singletons. The sample taken for sequencing was PBMCs or T cells enriched from blood (not recorded which). These TCRs come from a woman younger than 45 who had recovered from COVID-19. CDR3s include the opening cysteine and the closing phenylalanine or tryptophan. A D gene is named only where the DNA matches it firmly. The listing skips clone size in some rows; elsewhere it reads once, few, many or a size class.

d_call	clone_size	j_call	v_call	cdr3_aa	cdr3_nt
-	-	TRBJ2-7	TRBV7-9	CASSLGRANEQYF	TGTGCCAGCAGCTTAGGCAGGGCGAATGAGCAGTACTTC
-	-	TRBJ2-3	TRBV7-9	CASSPGSLTSTDTQYF	TGTGCCAGCAGCCCGGGGTCGTTGACTAGCACAGATACGCAGTATTTT
TRBD1	-	TRBJ1-1	TRBV7-6	CASSPTGPDRGLTEAFF	TGTGCCAGCAGCCCGACCGGCCCAGACAGGGGGCTCACTGAAGCTTTCTTT
TRBD2	-	TRBJ2-7	TRBV4-3	CASSSGVVSGAPGAVYEQYF	TGCGCCAGCAGTTCCGGGGTCGTTAGCGGGGCCCCCGGGGCCGTCTACGAGCAGTACTTC
-	few	TRBJ1-5	TRBV7-9	CATDGPLGAGQPQHF	TGTGCCACCGATGGTCCGTTGGGGGCCGGTCAGCCCCAGCATTTT
-	once	TRBJ1-5	TRBV25-1	CAWRARKHPYSNQPQHF	TGTGCATGGCGGGCCCGAAAACATCCATATAGCAATCAGCCCCAGCATTTT
-	-	TRBJ1-5	TRBV6-2/TRBV6-3	CASSIANQPQHF	TGTGCCAGCAGTATAGCAAATCAGCCCCAGCATTTT
TRBD2	-	TRBJ2-3	TRBV2	CASSAGTSGSTDTQYF	TGTGCCAGCAGTGCTGGGACTAGCGGTAGCACAGATACGCAGTATTTT
-	-	TRBJ2-5	TRBV19	CASSTVTHQETQYF	TGTGCCAGTAGTACGGTGACTCACCAAGAGACCCAGTACTTC
TRBD1	-	TRBJ1-5	TRBV4-1	CASSLDRVGQPQHF	TGCGCCAGCAGCCTCGACAGGGTAGGACAGCCCCAGCATTTT
-	-	TRBJ2-7	TRBV5-6	CASSFGGTAIDF	TGTGCCAGCAGTTTTGGGGGGACGGCCATAGACTTC
-	-	TRBJ2-5	TRBV6-5	CASSPGLLGQTQYF	TGTGCCAGCAGCCCAGGCCTGCTGGGGCAGACCCAGTACTTC
TRBD1	-	TRBJ1-2	TRBV28	CASSSGQGYGYTF	TGTGCCAGCAGTTCGGGACAGGGATATGGCTACACCTTC
TRBD1	once	TRBJ1-1	TRBV24-1	CATRGQGRNTEAFF	TGTGCCACCAGGGGACAGGGGAGGAACACTGAAGCTTTCTTT
-	-	TRBJ1-2	TRBV7-2	CASSLESSTVYGYTF	TGTGCCAGCAGCTTAGAGTCTTCGACAGTCTATGGCTACACCTTC
-	once	TRBJ2-7	TRBV18	CASSPPQGSEQYF	TGTGCCAGCTCACCACCACAGGGCTCCGAGCAGTACTTC
-	-	TRBJ1-6	TRBV6-5	CASSRDYNSPLHF	TGTGCCAGCAGCCGGGACTATAATTCACCCCTCCACTTT
-	once	TRBJ2-7	TRBV15	CATSRDYYEQYF	TGTGCCACCAGCAGAGATTACTACGAGCAGTACTTC
TRBD2	-	TRBJ2-5	TRBV5-8	CASSPGGAQETQYF	TGTGCCAGCAGCCCCGGGGGGGCCCAAGAGACCCAGTACTTC
TRBD1	-	TRBJ1-6	TRBV19	CASSVGQGDSPLHF	TGTGCCAGTAGTGTGGGACAGGGAGATTCACCCCTCCACTTT
-	-	TRBJ2-3	TRBV5-4	CASSLGAFADTQYF	TGTGCCAGCAGCTTAGGGGCCTTCGCAGATACGCAGTATTTT
-	-	TRBJ1-6	TRBV9	CASSDAGPLHF	TGTGCCAGCAGCGACGCGGGTCCCCTCCACTTT
TRBD1	-	TRBJ2-1	TRBV2	CASSEKGQGYNEQFF	TGTGCCAGCAGTGAAAAGGGACAGGGTTACAATGAGCAGTTCTTC
-	-	TRBJ1-4	TRBV2	CASSDLTTNEKLFF	TGTGCCAGCAGTGACCTTACAACTAATGAAAAACTGTTTTTT
-	-	TRBJ2-6	TRBV5-1	CASSQNSGANVLTF	TGCGCCAGCAGCCAGAACTCTGGGGCCAACGTCCTGACTTTC
TRBD1	-	TRBJ2-3	TRBV4-3	CASSQDRTGPSTDTQYF	TGCGCCAGCAGCCAAGATAGGACAGGGCCAAGCACAGATACGCAGTATTTT
TRBD1	-	TRBJ2-7	TRBV2	CANSRDRGSYEQYF	TGTGCCAACTCCCGGGACAGGGGCTCCTACGAGCAGTACTTC
TRBD2	-	TRBJ2-7	TRBV7-7	CASSPTSGGYEQYF	TGTGCCAGCAGTCCGACTAGCGGGGGCTACGAGCAGTACTTC
TRBD1	once	TRBJ2-1	TRBV5-4	CASSWGTGNYNEQFF	TGTGCCAGCAGCTGGGGGACAGGGAACTACAATGAGCAGTTCTTC
-	-	TRBJ1-5	TRBV10-3	CAISETDSNQPQHF	TGTGCCATCAGTGAGACTGATAGCAATCAGCCCCAGCATTTT
TRBD2	-	TRBJ2-5	TRBV9	CASSSQLERGGRETQYF	TGTGCCAGCAGCTCCCAACTCGAGCGGGGGGGCCGTGAGACCCAGTACTTC
-	-	TRBJ1-2	TRBV11-2	CASSLLTQNGYTF	TGTGCCAGCAGCTTACTGACTCAGAATGGCTACACCTTC
TRBD1	-	TRBJ2-7	TRBV28	CASSFPDRGHEQYF	TGTGCCAGCAGTTTTCCGGACAGGGGCCACGAGCAGTACTTC
TRBD2	few	TRBJ2-1	TRBV5-1	CASSLGGLAGGPNEQFF	TGCGCCAGCAGCTTGGGAGGACTAGCGGGGGGGCCCAATGAGCAGTTCTTC
-	-	TRBJ1-1	TRBV20-1	CSASYSKNTEAFF	TGCAGTGCTAGTTACAGCAAGAACACTGAAGCTTTCTTT
-	-	TRBJ1-4	TRBV2	CASRSTGGNEKLFF	TGTGCCAGCCGCTCGACGGGGGGGAATGAAAAACTGTTTTTT
TRBD1	-	TRBJ1-5	TRBV28	CASSHRDRISNQPQHF	TGTGCCAGCAGCCACCGGGACAGAATTAGCAATCAGCCCCAGCATTTT
TRBD1	-	TRBJ1-5	TRBV28	CASNYRDRGNQPQHF	TGTGCCAGCAATTACCGGGACAGGGGTAATCAGCCCCAGCATTTT
TRBD1	-	TRBJ1-3	TRBV5-1	CASSHGTGVGNTIYF	TGCGCCAGCAGCCACGGGACAGGGGTCGGAAACACCATATATTTT
TRBD2	once	TRBJ2-1	TRBV27	CASRESVRGGSYNEQFF	TGTGCCAGCAGGGAATCTGTTCGGGGGGGATCCTACAATGAGCAGTTCTTC
-	few	TRBJ1-1	TRBV10-3	CASLQGLNTEAFF	TGTGCCAGCCTGCAGGGGTTGAACACTGAAGCTTTCTTT
TRBD1	-	TRBJ2-2	TRBV11-3	CASSPMTGGIGELFF	TGTGCCAGCAGCCCGATGACAGGGGGAATCGGGGAGCTGTTTTTT
-	-	TRBJ2-5	TRBV10-3	CAISEGGGLGETQYF	TGTGCCATCAGTGAAGGCGGGGGCTTAGGAGAGACCCAGTACTTC
-	-	TRBJ2-3	TRBV2	CAKKRGGAAQYF	TGTGCCAAGAAGAGAGGGGGGGCGGCGCAGTATTTT
-	-	TRBJ1-3	TRBV6-1	CASSEGHKRNTIYF	TGTGCCAGCAGTGAAGGACATAAGCGAAACACCATATATTTT
TRBD1	-	TRBJ1-1	TRBV5-5	CASSLQGAVDTEAFF	TGTGCCAGCAGCTTGCAGGGGGCGGTGGACACTGAAGCTTTCTTT
TRBD2	few	TRBJ2-3	TRBV7-9	CASSQRGLAEDTQYF	TGTGCCAGCAGCCAACGGGGACTAGCCGAAGATACGCAGTATTTT
-	-	TRBJ2-2	TRBV7-9	CASSLARQTNTGELFF	TGTGCCAGCAGCTTAGCCCGCCAGACGAACACCGGGGAGCTGTTTTTT
-	-	TRBJ2-3	TRBV10-3	CAISGGGTDTQYF	TGTGCCATCAGCGGCGGGGGCACAGATACGCAGTATTTT
TRBD1	-	TRBJ2-7	TRBV11-2	CASRTPGGGSYEQYF	TGTGCCAGCAGAACCCCAGGGGGCGGCTCCTACGAGCAGTACTTC
TRBD2	-	TRBJ2-3	TRBV7-9	CASSGAGVTDTQYF	TGTGCCAGCAGCGGAGCGGGGGTCACAGATACGCAGTATTTT
-	-	TRBJ1-5	TRBV30	CAWSYSNQPQHF	TGTGCCTGGAGCTATAGCAATCAGCCCCAGCATTTT
TRBD1	-	TRBJ1-2	TRBV7-2	CASSLSGTGVGGYTF	TGTGCCAGCAGCTTGTCCGGGACAGGGGTTGGTGGCTACACCTTC
TRBD1	-	TRBJ2-7	TRBV5-1	CASSSTGTGTYEQYF	TGCGCCAGCAGCTCGACCGGGACAGGGACCTACGAGCAGTACTTC
-	-	TRBJ1-2	TRBV6-5	CASAGWGYGYTF	TGTGCCAGCGCAGGGTGGGGCTATGGCTACACCTTC